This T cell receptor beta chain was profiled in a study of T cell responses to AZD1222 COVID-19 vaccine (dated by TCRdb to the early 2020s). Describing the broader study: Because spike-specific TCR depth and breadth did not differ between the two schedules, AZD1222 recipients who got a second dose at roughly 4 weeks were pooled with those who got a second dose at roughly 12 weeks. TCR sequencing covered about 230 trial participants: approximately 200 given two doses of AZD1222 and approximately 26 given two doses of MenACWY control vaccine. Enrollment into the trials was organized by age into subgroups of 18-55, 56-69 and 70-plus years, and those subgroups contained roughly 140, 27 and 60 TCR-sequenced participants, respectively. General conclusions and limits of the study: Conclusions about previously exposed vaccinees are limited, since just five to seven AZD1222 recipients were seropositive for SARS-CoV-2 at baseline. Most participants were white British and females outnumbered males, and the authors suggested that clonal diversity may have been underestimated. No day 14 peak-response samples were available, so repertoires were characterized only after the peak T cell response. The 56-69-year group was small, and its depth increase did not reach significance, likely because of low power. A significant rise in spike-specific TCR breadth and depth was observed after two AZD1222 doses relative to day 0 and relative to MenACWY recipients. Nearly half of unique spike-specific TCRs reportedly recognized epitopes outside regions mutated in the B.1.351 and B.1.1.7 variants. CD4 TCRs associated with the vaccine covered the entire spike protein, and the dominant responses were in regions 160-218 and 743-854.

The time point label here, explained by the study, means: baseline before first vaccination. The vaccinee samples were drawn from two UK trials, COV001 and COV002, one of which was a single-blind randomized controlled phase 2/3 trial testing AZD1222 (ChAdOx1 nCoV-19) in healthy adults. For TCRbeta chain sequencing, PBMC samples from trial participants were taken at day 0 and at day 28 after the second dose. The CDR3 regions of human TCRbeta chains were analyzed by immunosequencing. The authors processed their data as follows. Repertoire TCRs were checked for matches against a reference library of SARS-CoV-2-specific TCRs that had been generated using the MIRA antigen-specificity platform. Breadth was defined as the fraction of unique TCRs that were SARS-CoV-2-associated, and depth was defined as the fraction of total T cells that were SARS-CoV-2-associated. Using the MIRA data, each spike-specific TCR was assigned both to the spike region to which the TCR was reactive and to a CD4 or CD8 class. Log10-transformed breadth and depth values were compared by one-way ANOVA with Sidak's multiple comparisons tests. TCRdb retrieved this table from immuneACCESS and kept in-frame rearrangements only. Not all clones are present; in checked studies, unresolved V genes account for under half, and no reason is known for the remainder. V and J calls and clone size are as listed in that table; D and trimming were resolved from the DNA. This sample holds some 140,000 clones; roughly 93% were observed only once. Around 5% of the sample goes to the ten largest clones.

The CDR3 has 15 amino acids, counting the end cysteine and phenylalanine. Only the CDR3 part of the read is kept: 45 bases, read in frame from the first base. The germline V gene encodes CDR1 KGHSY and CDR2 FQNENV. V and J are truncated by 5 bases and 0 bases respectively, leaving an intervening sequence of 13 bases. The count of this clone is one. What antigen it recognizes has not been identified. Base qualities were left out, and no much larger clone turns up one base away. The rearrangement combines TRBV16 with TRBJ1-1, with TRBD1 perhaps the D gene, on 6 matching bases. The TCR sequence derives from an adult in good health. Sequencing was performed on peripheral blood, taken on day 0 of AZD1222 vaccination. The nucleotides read TGTGCCAGCAGCACTCCCGGGGGGCTGAACACTGAAGCTTTCTTT. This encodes CASSTPGGLNTEAFF.